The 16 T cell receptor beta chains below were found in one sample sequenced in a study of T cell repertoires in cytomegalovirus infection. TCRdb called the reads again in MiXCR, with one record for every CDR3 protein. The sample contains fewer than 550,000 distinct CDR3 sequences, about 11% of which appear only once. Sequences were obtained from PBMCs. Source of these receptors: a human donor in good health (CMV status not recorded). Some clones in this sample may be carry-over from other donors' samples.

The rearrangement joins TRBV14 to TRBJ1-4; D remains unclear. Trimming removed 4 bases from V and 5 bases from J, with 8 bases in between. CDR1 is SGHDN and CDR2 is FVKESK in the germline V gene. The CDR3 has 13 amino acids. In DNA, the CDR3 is TGTGCCAGCAGCCCCGTTCAGAATGAAAAACTGTTTTTT. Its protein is CASSPVQNEKLFF.

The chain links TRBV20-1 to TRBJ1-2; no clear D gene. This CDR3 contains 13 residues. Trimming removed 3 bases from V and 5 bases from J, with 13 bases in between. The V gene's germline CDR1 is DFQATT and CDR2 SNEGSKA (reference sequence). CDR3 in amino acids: CSARIPRGYGYTF. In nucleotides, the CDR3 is TGCAGTGCTAGGATTCCACGGGGATATGGCTACACCTTC.

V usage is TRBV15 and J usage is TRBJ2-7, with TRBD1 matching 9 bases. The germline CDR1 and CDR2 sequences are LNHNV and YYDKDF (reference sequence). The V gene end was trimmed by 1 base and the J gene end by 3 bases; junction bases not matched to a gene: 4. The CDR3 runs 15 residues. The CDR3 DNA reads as TGTGCCACCAGCAGAGCTAGGACAGGGGTCTACGAGCAGTACTTC. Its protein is CATSRARTGVYEQYF.

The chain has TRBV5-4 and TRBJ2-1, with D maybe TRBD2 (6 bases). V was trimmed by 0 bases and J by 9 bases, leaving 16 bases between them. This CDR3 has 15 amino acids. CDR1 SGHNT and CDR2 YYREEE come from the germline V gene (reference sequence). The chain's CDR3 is CASSLVGLAASEQFF. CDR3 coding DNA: TGTGCCAGCAGCTTGGTAGGATTAGCGGCTAGTGAGCAGTTCTTC.

DNA of the CDR3: TGTGCCAGCAGACCTACTGGCGGGGCTAGGAACACCGGGGAGCTGTTTTTT. Translating it yields CASRPTGGARNTGELFF. This chain uses TRBV7-9 with TRBJ2-2, with D tentatively TRBD2 (6 bases). This CDR3 is 17 amino acids long. Germline V CDR1 and CDR2: SEHNR, FQNEAQ (reference sequence). V was shortened by 6 bases and J by 1 base, with 18 bases between the two germline ends.

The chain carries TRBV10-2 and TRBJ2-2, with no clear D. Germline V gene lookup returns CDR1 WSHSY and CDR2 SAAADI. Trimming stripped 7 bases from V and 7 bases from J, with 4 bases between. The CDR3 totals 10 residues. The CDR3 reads CASMDGELFF. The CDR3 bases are TGCGCCAGCATGGACGGGGAGCTGTTTTTT.

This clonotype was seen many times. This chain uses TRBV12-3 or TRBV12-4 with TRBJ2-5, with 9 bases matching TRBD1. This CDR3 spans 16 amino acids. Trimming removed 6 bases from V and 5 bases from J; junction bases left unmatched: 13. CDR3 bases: TGTGCCAGCAGGTTGGGAGTGGGACAGGGATTGGAGACCCAGTACTTC. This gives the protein CASRLGVGQGLETQYF.

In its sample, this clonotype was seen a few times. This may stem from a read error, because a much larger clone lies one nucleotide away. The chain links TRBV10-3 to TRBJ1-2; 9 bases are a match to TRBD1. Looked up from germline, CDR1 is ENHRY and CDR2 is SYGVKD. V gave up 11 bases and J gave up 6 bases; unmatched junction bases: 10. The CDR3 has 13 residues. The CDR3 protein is CAAGGDRVDGYTF. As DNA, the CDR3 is TGTGCCGCCGGAGGGGACAGGGTAGATGGCTACACCTTC.

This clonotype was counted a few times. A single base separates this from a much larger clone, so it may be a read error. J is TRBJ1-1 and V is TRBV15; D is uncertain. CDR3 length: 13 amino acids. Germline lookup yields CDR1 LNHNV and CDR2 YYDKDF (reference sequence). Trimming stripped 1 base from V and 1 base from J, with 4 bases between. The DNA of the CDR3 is TGTGCCACCAGCAGAGCAGGGAACACTGAAGCTTTCTTT. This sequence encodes CATSRAGNTEAFF. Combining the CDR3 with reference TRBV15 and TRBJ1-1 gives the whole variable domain DAMVIQNPRYQVTQFGKPVTLSCSQTLNHNVMYWYQQKSSQAPKLLFHYYDKDFNNEADTPDNFQSRRPNTSFCFLDIRSPGLGDTAMYLCATSRAGNTEAFFGQGTRLTVV.

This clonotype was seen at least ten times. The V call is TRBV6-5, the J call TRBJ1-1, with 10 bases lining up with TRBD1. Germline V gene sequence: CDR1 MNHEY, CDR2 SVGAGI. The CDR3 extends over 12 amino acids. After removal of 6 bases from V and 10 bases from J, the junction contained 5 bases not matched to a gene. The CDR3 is CASRRGTGAAFF. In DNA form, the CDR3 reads TGTGCCAGCAGACGCGGGACAGGGGCAGCTTTCTTT.

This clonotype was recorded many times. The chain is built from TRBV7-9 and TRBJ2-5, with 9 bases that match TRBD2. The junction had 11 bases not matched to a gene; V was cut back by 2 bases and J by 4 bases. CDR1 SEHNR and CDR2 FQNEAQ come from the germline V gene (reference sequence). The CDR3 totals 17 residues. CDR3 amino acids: CASSLWTGLAVSETQYF. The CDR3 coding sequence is TGTGCCAGCAGCTTATGGACGGGACTAGCTGTTTCAGAGACCCAGTACTTC.

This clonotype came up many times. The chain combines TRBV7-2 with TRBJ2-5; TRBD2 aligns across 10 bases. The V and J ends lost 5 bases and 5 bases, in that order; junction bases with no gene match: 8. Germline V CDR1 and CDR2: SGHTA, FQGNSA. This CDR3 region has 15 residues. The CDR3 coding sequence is TGTGCCAGCAGCCCCCCACTAGCGGGACAGGAGACCCAGTACTTC. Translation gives CASSPPLAGQETQYF. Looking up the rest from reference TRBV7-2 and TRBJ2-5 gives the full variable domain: GAGVSQSPSNKVTEKGKDVELRCDPISGHTALYWYRQSLGQGLEFLIYFQGNSAPDKSGLPSDRFSAERTGGSVSTLTIQRTQQEDSAVYLCASSPPLAGQETQYFGPGTRLLVL.

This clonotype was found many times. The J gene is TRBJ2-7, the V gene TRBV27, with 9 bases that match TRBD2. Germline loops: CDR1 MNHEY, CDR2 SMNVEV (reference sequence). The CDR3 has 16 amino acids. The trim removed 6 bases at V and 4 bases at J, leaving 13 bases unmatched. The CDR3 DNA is TGTGCCAGCAGGGTCTCGGGACTAGCTCCAGAGTACGAGCAGTACTTC. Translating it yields CASRVSGLAPEYEQYF.

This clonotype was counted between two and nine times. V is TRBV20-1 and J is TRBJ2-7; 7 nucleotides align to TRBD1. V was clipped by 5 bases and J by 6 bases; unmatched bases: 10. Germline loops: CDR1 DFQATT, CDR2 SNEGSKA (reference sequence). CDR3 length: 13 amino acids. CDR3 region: CSAPRQGITEQYF. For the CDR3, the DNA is TGCAGTGCTCCTAGACAGGGTATTACCGAGCAGTACTTC.

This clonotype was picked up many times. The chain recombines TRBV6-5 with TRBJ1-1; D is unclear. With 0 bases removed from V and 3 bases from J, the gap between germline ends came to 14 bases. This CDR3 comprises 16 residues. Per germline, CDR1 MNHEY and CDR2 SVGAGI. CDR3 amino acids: CASSYSGGVGHTEAFF. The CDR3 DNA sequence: TGTGCCAGCAGTTACTCCGGAGGAGTCGGTCACACTGAAGCTTTCTTT.

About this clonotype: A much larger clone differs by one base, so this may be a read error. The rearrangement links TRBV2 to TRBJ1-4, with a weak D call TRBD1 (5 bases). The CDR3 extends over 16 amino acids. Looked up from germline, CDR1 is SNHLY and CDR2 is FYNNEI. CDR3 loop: CASSEERGATNKKLFF. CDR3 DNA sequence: TGTGCCAGCAGTGAGGAAAGAGGGGCGACTAATAAAAAACTGTTTTTT.